Listed here are 11 T cell receptor beta chains from one sample, sequenced in a study of blood T cell dynamics during melanoma immunotherapy (TCRdb year 2020). The meaning of the sample's time point label: pre-treatment baseline. Preparation of the library involved the immunoSEQ multiplex PCR assay. TCRdb took over this immuneACCESS table, retaining in-frame rearrangements with V and J assigned. Such tables are incomplete; in checked studies, under half of the missing clones stem from an unresolved V gene, and the remainder is unexplained. The sample has 9,500 to 10,000 clones on record, 70% to 90% of them singletons. Clones ranked in the top ten supply around 10% of the sample. The specimen comprised blood, sampled from a patient treated with checkpoint blockade. The receptors come from a human donor with melanoma.

The chain has TRBV10-2 and TRBJ2-1, with 12 bases identical to TRBD2. The V and J ends lost 4 bases and 0 bases, in that order; junction bases with no gene match: 4. Looked up from germline, CDR1 is WSHSY and CDR2 is SAAADI. CDR3 length: 17 amino acids. Here the CDR3 reads CASSVLAGGLSYNEQFF. CDR3 sequence (DNA): TGCGCCAGCAGTGTCCTAGCGGGGGGGCTCTCCTACAATGAGCAGTTCTTC.

V usage is TRBV9 and J usage is TRBJ1-3; D not resolved. Deletions cut 3 bases from V and 1 base from J, with 8 bases between. The CDR3 has 14 residues. Germline CDR1 SGDLS, CDR2 YYNGEE. CDR3: CASSAGGSGNTIYF. The CDR3 coding sequence is TGTGCCAGCAGCGCGGGAGGTTCTGGAAACACCATATATTTT.

This chain links TRBV20-1 with TRBJ2-1, with TRBD1 identical over 9 bases. Germline V gene lookup returns CDR1 DFQATT and CDR2 SNEGSKA (reference sequence). V lost 1 base and J lost 14; bases outside the gene matches: 3. This CDR3 has 11 amino acids. CDR3 nucleotide sequence: TGCAGTGCTAGAGGGGACAGGGATGAGTTCTTC. Residues: CSARGDRDEFF.

This clone was counted a single time. V usage is TRBV30 and J usage is TRBJ1-6; TRBD1 is a possible D gene (5 bases). CDR1 GTSNPN and CDR2 SVGIG come from the germline V gene (reference sequence). The CDR3 is made up of 14 amino acids. Trimming stripped 2 bases from V and 5 bases from J, with 10 bases between. In DNA, the CDR3 is TGTGCCTGGAGTCAGGGACGGAATAATTCACCCCTCCACTTT. Translated, it gives CAWSQGRNNSPLHF.

The chain combines TRBV11-3 with TRBJ1-5; D gene unclear. V gave up 1 base and J gave up 0 bases, with 1 base separating them. Germline V gene sequence: CDR1 SGHNT, CDR2 YENEEA. The CDR3 length is 13 residues. The CDR3 sequence: CASSLGSNQPQHF. CDR3 bases: TGTGCCAGCAGCTTAGGTAGCAATCAGCCCCAGCATTTT.

The rearrangement links TRBV6-5 to TRBJ2-5; 7 bases line up with TRBD1. Unmatched junction bases numbered 13, after V lost 5 bases and J lost 7 bases. The germline V gene encodes CDR1 MNHEY and CDR2 SVGAGI. The CDR3 totals 15 residues. The CDR3 nucleotides read TGTGCCAGCAGTCCCCGACAGGGTTTGAGTGGGACCCAGTACTTC. Translated, it gives CASSPRQGLSGTQYF.

This chain joins TRBV6-4 and TRBJ2-2, with TRBD1 matching 7 bases. The junction had 4 bases not matched to a gene; V was cut back by 4 bases and J by 5 bases. The CDR3 covers 14 residues. Germline V gene sequence: CDR1 MRHNA, CDR2 SNTAGT. CDR3: CASSVKQGTGELFF. As DNA, the CDR3 is TGTGCCAGCAGTGTAAAACAGGGGACCGGGGAGCTGTTTTTT.

The chain employs TRBV6-6 and TRBJ2-5; TRBD2 matches at 13 bases. Germline V gives CDR1 MNHNY, CDR2 SVGAGI (reference sequence). The ends lost 4 bases at V and 5 bases at J; junction bases unmatched: 4. This CDR3 spans 15 amino acids. In DNA form, the CDR3 reads TGTGCCAGCAGTTCAGGACTAGCGGGGGAGGAGACCCAGTACTTC. Its translation is CASSSGLAGEETQYF.

The chain combines TRBV10-3 with TRBJ2-3; D not resolved. Trimming took off 0 bases at V and 3 bases at J, with 7 bases between the two ends. The CDR3 has 14 residues. CDR1 is ENHRY and CDR2 is SYGVKD in the germline V gene. The CDR3 sequence is CAISESQATDTQYF. The CDR3 coding sequence is TGTGCCATCAGTGAGTCCCAGGCGACAGATACGCAGTATTTT.

The sample holds a few counts of this clone. The V call is TRBV10-2, the J call TRBJ1-2; D not certain. The CDR3 contains 12 residues. Germline assignment: CDR1 WSHSY and CDR2 SAAADI. The V and J ends lost 0 bases and 4 bases respectively, with 3 bases between them. The CDR3 is CASSESGYGYTF. CDR3 DNA sequence: TGCGCCAGCAGTGAGTCGGGCTATGGCTACACCTTC.

V is TRBV7-2 and J is TRBJ1-3, with TRBD1 as a possible D gene (6 bases). V was trimmed by 5 bases and J by 2 bases, leaving 13 bases between them. The CDR3 is 15 residues long. The germline gives CDR1 SGHTA, CDR2 FQGNSA. CDR3 in amino acids: CASSEGGVAGNTIYF. CDR3 DNA sequence: TGTGCCAGCAGCGAGGGGGGGGTAGCTGGAAACACCATATATTTT.